Below are 29 T cell receptor beta chains sequenced from a single sample in a study of vaccination effects on CD4 cells after COVID-19. Assay used: immunoSEQ multiplex PCR; TCRdb lists only in-frame clones, some missing. The sample consists of 70,000 or so clones, 78% of them appearing once. Their cognate antigens are unknown. Peptide-pool stimulation followed by sequencing identified expanded antigen-specific CD4+ clonotypes in the ViraFEST assay. A 10-day culture period preceded the isolation of CD4+ T cells. Nucleocapsid antibodies were negative in the vaccine recipients, who had never had SARS-CoV-2 infection. This specimen was CD4+ T cells from PBMCs cultured with SARS-CoV-2 spike peptides, taken before COVID-19 vaccination. All receptors derive from a human donor who received a COVID-19 vaccine.

V is TRBV5-1 and J is TRBJ2-2; D unresolved. Deletions cut 4 bases from V and 1 base from J, with 14 bases between. Germline CDR1 SGHRS, CDR2 YFSETQ. The CDR3 totals 16 residues. The CDR3 region is CASSLEPLGNTGELFF. DNA of the CDR3: TGCGCCAGCAGCCTGGAACCCTTAGGGAACACCGGGGAGCTGTTTTTT. Based on the CDR3 plus reference TRBV5-1 and TRBJ2-2, the full variable domain is KAGVTQTPRYLIKTRGQQVTLSCSPISGHRSVSWYQQTPGQGLQFLFEYFSETQRNKGNFPGRFSGRQFSNSRSEMNVSTLELGDSALYLCASSLEPLGNTGELFFGEGSRLTVL.

This rearrangement joins TRBV5-1 to TRBJ1-3; no clear D. Trimming removed 0 bases from V and 2 bases from J, with 12 bases in between. Germline V gene lookup returns CDR1 SGHRS and CDR2 YFSETQ. The CDR3 has 16 amino acids. The CDR3: CASSLGTLNPGNTIYF. The CDR3 bases are TGCGCCAGCAGCTTGGGGACTCTTAACCCTGGAAACACCATATATTTT.

The chain is built from TRBV20-1 and TRBJ2-3; the D is unclear. With 3 bases removed from V and 2 bases from J, the gap between germline ends came to 9 bases. CDR1 is DFQATT and CDR2 is SNEGSKA in the germline V gene (reference sequence). The CDR3 loop spans 13 amino acids. The CDR3 DNA reads TGCAGTGCTAGTCACGGAGACACAGATACGCAGTATTTT. It specifies CSASHGDTDTQYF.

The CDR3 DNA sequence: TGCGCCAGCAGCTTGGGGACAGGGGAAGAGACCCAGTACTTC. Encoded protein: CASSLGTGEETQYF. The chain carries TRBV5-1 and TRBJ2-5, with 9 nucleotides matching TRBD1. The CDR3 sequence is 14 residues long. Germline lookup yields CDR1 SGHRS and CDR2 YFSETQ. V shed 0 bases, J shed 3 bases, and the junction held 0 bases outside the gene matches.

V is TRBV6-5 and J is TRBJ1-2; 8 bases agree with TRBD1. The CDR3 extends over 14 amino acids. CDR1 and CDR2 from the germline V gene are MNHEY and SVGAGI. V lost 6 bases, J lost 5 bases, and 8 bases stayed unmatched. Written as DNA, the CDR3 is TGTGCCAGCAGCTCGACAGGGGCTGGTTATGGCTACACCTTC. Translating gives CASSSTGAGYGYTF.

This clone was counted between two and nine times. The chain combines TRBV5-1 with TRBJ1-6; D remains unclear. V was shortened by 4 bases and J by 9 bases, with 11 bases between the two germline ends. CDR3 length: 13 amino acids. CDR1 SGHRS and CDR2 YFSETQ come from the germline V gene. As DNA, the CDR3 is TGCGCCAGCAGCACCGACATGCGTTCACCCCTCCACTTT. Protein sequence: CASSTDMRSPLHF.

The chain joins TRBV7-2 to TRBJ2-1, with a possible D match to TRBD2 (6 bases). V was cut by 6 bases and J by 0 bases, with 12 bases left in between. There are 15 residues in the CDR3. From germline, CDR1 is SGHTA and CDR2 FQGNSA. The CDR3, as DNA: TGTGCCAGCAGTTGGGACTTCAGCTCCTACAATGAGCAGTTCTTC. Residues: CASSWDFSSYNEQFF.

The chain carries TRBV19 and TRBJ1-1; D is undetermined. The CDR3 is made up of 15 amino acids. The V end was cut by 6 bases, the J end by 5 bases, with 19 bases between. CDR1 and CDR2 from the germline V gene are LNHDA and SQIVND (reference sequence). The CDR3: CASRRADLGLTEAFF. The CDR3 bases are TGTGCCAGTAGGCGGGCAGATCTCGGGTTGACTGAAGCTTTCTTT.

The sample holds one count of this clone. V and J are TRBV5-1 and TRBJ2-6; D ambiguous. The germline CDR1 and CDR2 sequences are SGHRS and YFSETQ. The CDR3 is 15 amino acids. Between the trimmed V and J ends, which lost 5 bases and 0 bases, there was a span of 9 bases. Written as DNA, the CDR3 is TGCGCCAGCAGTTACCGCCCCTCTGGGGCCAACGTCCTGACTTTC. Encoded protein: CASSYRPSGANVLTF.

This chain uses TRBV3-1 (or the pseudogene TRBV3-2) with TRBJ2-7, with TRBD1 matching 9 bases. The CDR3 spans 14 residues. V trimming: 1 base; J trimming: 6 bases; junction bases outside the gene matches: 4. Germline lookup yields CDR1 LGHDT and CDR2 YNNKEL (reference sequence). For the CDR3, the DNA is TGTGCCAGCAGCCAAGTTGGGACAGGGTCCGAGCAGTACGTC. Translating it yields CASSQVGTGSEQYV.

This sequence joins TRBV7-8 and TRBJ2-3; TRBD2 agrees at 8 bases. CDR3 length: 15 amino acids. Germline CDR1 and CDR2: SGHVS and FQNEAQ. V dropped 3 bases and J dropped 1; count of bases not matched to a gene: 3. The CDR3 spells CASSFSGDRTDTQYF. CDR3 bases: TGTGCCAGCAGCTTTAGCGGGGACCGCACAGATACGCAGTATTTT.

In this sample, this clone turned up once. The J gene is TRBJ2-1, the V gene TRBV29-1; perhaps TRBD2 as D (6 bases). V was clipped by 3 bases and J by 3 bases, with 9 bases between them. The CDR3 extends over 13 amino acids. Germline V gene data show CDR1 as SQVTM and CDR2 as ANQGSEA. CDR3 amino acids: CSVDRDFYNEQFF. In nucleotides, the CDR3 is TGCAGCGTTGACCGGGACTTCTACAATGAGCAGTTCTTC.

In this sample, this clone turned up once. The CDR3 DNA follows: TGTGCCAGCATCCCGGGAGGAGGCAGCAATCAGCCCCAGCATTTT. It translates to CASIPGGGSNQPQHF. The V gene is TRBV6-5, the J gene TRBJ1-5; D gene uncertain. Germline assignment: CDR1 MNHEY and CDR2 SVGAGI. Between the trimmed V and J ends, which lost 7 bases and 1 base, there was a span of 14 bases. CDR3 length: 15 residues.

This rearrangement joins TRBV5-5 to TRBJ2-7, with TRBD1 as a possible D gene (6 bases). The V gene's germline CDR1 is SGHKS and CDR2 YYEKEE (reference sequence). The CDR3 is 16 residues long. V dropped 4 bases and J dropped 5 bases, with 22 bases sitting between them. The CDR3 reads CASSRTILQGSHEQYV. CDR3 sequence (DNA): TGTGCCAGCAGCCGAACAATATTACAGGGAAGTCACGAGCAGTACGTC.

V gene TRBV18 combines with J gene TRBJ1-1; a possible D gene is TRBD1 (6 bases). This CDR3 has 16 amino acids. Looked up from germline, CDR1 is KGHSH and CDR2 is LQKENI. V was pared by 5 bases and J by 5 bases, with 21 bases between. The CDR3 DNA reads TGTGCCAGCTCAACCACGGCCTTACAGGGAGGGACTGAAGCTTTCTTT. This gives the protein CASSTTALQGGTEAFF.

V gene TRBV30 combines with J gene TRBJ2-5, with D tentatively TRBD1 (6 bases). The CDR3 covers 13 residues. Germline CDR1 and CDR2: GTSNPN and SVGIG (reference sequence). Trimming shortened V by 2 bases and J by 5 bases, and 12 bases separated the two germline ends. CDR3 protein: CAWSSGGRETQYF. The CDR3 bases are TGTGCCTGGAGTTCTGGGGGCCGGGAGACCCAGTACTTC.

The chain couples TRBV7-2 to TRBJ2-6; 8 nucleotides align to TRBD1. V dropped 5 bases and J dropped 4; count of bases not matched to a gene: 7. The CDR3 runs 16 residues. Germline V gene sequence: CDR1 SGHTA, CDR2 FQGNSA. CDR3 bases: TGTGCCAGCAGCGTCCAGGGGGCGGTGGGGGCCAACGTCCTGACTTTC. Translation gives CASSVQGAVGANVLTF. The full variable domain, rest sourced from reference TRBV7-2 and TRBJ2-6, is GAGVSQSPSNKVTEKGKDVELRCDPISGHTALYWYRQSLGQGLEFLIYFQGNSAPDKSGLPSDRFSAERTGGSVSTLTIQRTQQEDSAVYLCASSVQGAVGANVLTFGAGSRLTVL.

This clone was recorded a few times. This chain connects TRBV19 to TRBJ1-2; D gene uncertain. V gave up 4 bases and J gave up 4 bases, with 10 bases separating them. Germline-derived CDR1 and CDR2 are LNHDA and SQIVND (reference sequence). The CDR3 loop spans 13 amino acids. CDR3: CASSTDETYGYTF. CDR3 sequence (DNA): TGTGCCAGTAGTACCGATGAGACCTATGGCTACACCTTC.

This clone has just a few counts. V and J are TRBV6-6 and TRBJ1-2; D perhaps matches TRBD1 (5 bases). Trimming took off 6 bases at V and 4 bases at J, with 9 bases between the two ends. The germline V gene has CDR1 MNHNY and CDR2 SVGAGI (reference sequence). The CDR3 consists of 12 residues. CDR3 loop: CASRGLAYGYTF. The CDR3 DNA follows: TGTGCCAGCAGGGGACTGGCCTATGGCTACACCTTC.

This clone was seen a single time. The chain has TRBV7-7 and TRBJ2-1, with 11 nucleotides matching TRBD1. The J segment lost 3 bases and the V segment lost 3 bases, leaving 1 base of the junction unmatched. The CDR3 length is 15 residues. The germline CDR1 and CDR2 sequences are SSHAT and FNYEAQ (reference sequence). Here the CDR3 reads CASSFGTGGYNEQFF. The CDR3 region has the DNA TGTGCCAGCAGCTTTGGGACAGGGGGCTACAATGAGCAGTTCTTC.

V and J are TRBV2 and TRBJ2-1; 9 bases agree with TRBD1. The V segment lost 4 bases and the J segment 9 bases; nucleotides outside the gene matches: 7. CDR1 SNHLY and CDR2 FYNNEI come from the germline V gene. This CDR3 contains 14 residues. The CDR3 here is CASSARTGVTEQFF. CDR3 DNA sequence: TGTGCCAGCAGTGCAAGGACAGGGGTGACTGAGCAGTTCTTC.

The gene calls are TRBV6-4 and TRBJ2-5, with D perhaps assigned TRBD1 or TRBD2 (5 bases each). CDR3 length: 17 residues. Trimming shortened V by 2 bases and J by 2 bases, and 18 bases separated the two germline ends. Germline values: CDR1 MRHNA, CDR2 SNTAGT. The CDR3 DNA reads as TGTGCCAGCAGTGACACATGCCCGGGACCACCACAAGAGACCCAGTACTTC. As protein: CASSDTCPGPPQETQYF.

V and J are TRBV7-8 and TRBJ2-3, with 10 bases fitting TRBD1. Germline V gives CDR1 SGHVS, CDR2 FQNEAQ. The CDR3 totals 18 residues. V lost 2 bases to trimming and J lost 6 bases; unmatched junction nucleotides: 14. The CDR3 reads CASSLSKETGGLSDTQYF. The CDR3 DNA follows: TGTGCCAGCAGCTTATCGAAAGAGACAGGGGGCCTATCGGATACGCAGTATTTT.

The chain uses TRBV6-6 and TRBJ1-5; no clear D gene. Germline V gene data show CDR1 as MNHNY and CDR2 as SVGAGI (reference sequence). CDR3 length: 15 residues. Trimming shortened V by 2 bases and J by 1 base, and 9 bases separated the two germline ends. The CDR3 DNA reads TGTGCCAGCAGTTACGAACAGTCCAGCAATCAGCCCCAGCATTTT. Its translation: CASSYEQSSNQPQHF.

The V and J genes are TRBV18 and TRBJ1-1; TRBD1 aligns across 8 bases. This CDR3 contains 12 residues. The germline V gene has CDR1 KGHSH and CDR2 LQKENI. The ends lost 5 bases at V and 9 bases at J; junction bases unmatched: 5. The CDR3 here is CASSSDREKAFF. CDR3 DNA: TGTGCCAGCTCATCGGACAGGGAGAAAGCTTTCTTT.

The rearrangement joins TRBV6-1 to TRBJ2-7; possibly TRBD2 for D (6 bases). Germline assignment: CDR1 MNHNS and CDR2 SASEGT. With 0 bases removed from V and 12 bases from J, the gap between germline ends came to 21 bases. The CDR3 sequence is 15 residues long. The DNA for the CDR3 is TGTGCCAGCAGTGAAGCTCTCCTTTATGGGGGGACCCTGTACGTC. It is translated as CASSEALLYGGTLYV.

This clone was recorded a few times. The J gene is TRBJ1-6, the V gene TRBV10-1; D is unresolved. The CDR3 runs to 13 residues. Germline V gene data show CDR1 as WNHNN and CDR2 as SYGVQD (reference sequence). Trimming pared 1 base from V and 9 bases from J, leaving 7 bases between. The CDR3 protein is CASSEYRGSPLHF. The CDR3 nucleotides are TGCGCCAGCAGTGAGTACCGAGGTTCACCCCTCCACTTT.

The V gene is TRBV6-1, the J gene TRBJ2-2; 9 bases fit TRBD1. The trim removed 2 bases at V and 4 bases at J, leaving 5 bases unmatched. The CDR3 extends over 16 amino acids. Germline-derived CDR1 and CDR2 are MNHNS and SASEGT. Here the CDR3 reads CASSELGQGPTGELFF. The CDR3 region has the DNA TGTGCCAGCAGTGAATTGGGACAGGGACCCACCGGGGAGCTGTTTTTT.

This clone was counted only a few times. V and J are TRBV12-5 and TRBJ1-2, with TRBD1 as a possible D gene (5 bases). The CDR3 has 14 residues. Germline CDR1 and CDR2: LGHNT and FRNRAP. With 5 bases removed from V and 5 bases from J, the gap between germline ends came to 15 bases. For the CDR3, the DNA is TGTGCTAGTGGTGCCCCGGGACCTCTATATGGCTACACCTTC. Protein product: CASGAPGPLYGYTF.